The 10 T cell receptor beta chains in this list originate from one sample, sequenced in a study of blood T cell repertoires in COVID-19. Assay used: immunoSEQ multiplex PCR; TCRdb lists only in-frame clones, some missing. The table has 150,000 or so clones, about 80% seen once; the top ten hold 9.5% to 11%. The source material was PBMCs or T cells enriched from blood (not recorded which). These receptors all come from a man aged 50-59 years who had recovered from COVID-19.

This clone has only a few counts. The chain carries TRBV28 and TRBJ1-2; 8 positions agree with TRBD1. The V and J ends lost 4 bases and 4 bases, in that order; junction bases with no gene match: 8. CDR1 and CDR2 from the germline V gene are MDHEN and SYDVKM. The CDR3 runs to 15 residues. For the CDR3, the DNA is TGTGCCAGCAGTTCTGCGGACAGGGACCCCTATGGCTACACCTTC. It encodes CASSSADRDPYGYTF.

V gene TRBV5-1 combines with J gene TRBJ1-4; D is unresolved. The V gene's germline CDR1 is SGHRS and CDR2 YFSETQ. The V end lost 4 bases, the J end lost 0 bases, and 4 bases lay between the germline ends. The CDR3 totals 13 residues. The DNA of the CDR3 is TGCGCCAGCAGCAGCGCAACTAATGAAAAACTGTTTTTT. Its translation: CASSSATNEKLFF.

The CDR3 is CASSFTEDTGELFF. The CDR3 DNA follows: TGCGCCAGCAGCTTTACCGAGGACACCGGGGAGCTGTTTTTT. The gene calls are TRBV5-1 and TRBJ2-2; D is unresolved. With 2 bases removed from V and 3 bases from J, the gap between germline ends came to 8 bases. Germline lookup yields CDR1 SGHRS and CDR2 YFSETQ. CDR3 size: 14 residues.

For this clone: Additional DNA sequences in this sample encode the identical CDR3. The CDR3 DNA is TGTGCCAGCAGCTTACAGGGGGCGAACACTGAAGCTTTCTTT. It encodes CASSLQGANTEAFF. This chain joins TRBV5-4 and TRBJ1-1; 9 bases agree with TRBD1. Germline trimming cut 2 bases from V and 1 base from J; bases unmatched to any gene: 0. This CDR3 has 14 amino acids. In germline, CDR1 is SGHNT, CDR2 YYREEE (reference sequence).

The chain is built from TRBV3-1 (or the pseudogene TRBV3-2) and TRBJ1-4, with TRBD1 as a possible D gene (5 bases). V was pared by 4 bases and J by 8 bases, with 20 bases between. The CDR3 sequence is 16 residues long. In germline, CDR1 is LGHDT, CDR2 YNNKEL (reference sequence). DNA for the CDR3: TGTGCCAGCAGCCCGAGAACCGGAGGGGCGTACGAAAAACTGTTTTTT. Translated: CASSPRTGGAYEKLFF.

The gene calls are TRBV5-1 and TRBJ2-2, with 8 bases identical to TRBD1. Germline assignment: CDR1 SGHRS and CDR2 YFSETQ. CDR3 size: 13 residues. The trim removed 5 bases at V and 7 bases at J, leaving 4 bases unmatched. CDR3 amino acids: CASRDREGGELFF. Here the CDR3 DNA reads TGCGCCAGCAGGGACAGGGAAGGCGGGGAGCTGTTTTTT.

The rearrangement joins TRBV6-5 to TRBJ1-1, with a weak D call TRBD1 (5 bases). Germline V gives CDR1 MNHEY, CDR2 SVGAGI. Trimming left V 5 bases short and J 0 bases short, with 10 bases between. The CDR3 runs 14 residues. CDR3 loop: CASSRGSLNTEAFF. In nucleotides, the CDR3 is TGTGCCAGCAGTCGGGGGTCCCTGAACACTGAAGCTTTCTTT.

The V call is TRBV28, the J call TRBJ1-2; D may be TRBD1 (5 bases). The V gene lost 7 bases and the J gene lost 7 bases, with 13 bases spanning the gap. Looked up from germline, CDR1 is MDHEN and CDR2 is SYDVKM. The CDR3 is 12 residues long. As DNA, the CDR3 is TGTGCCAGCAACGGGGGGAAGAGTGGCTACACCTTC. Translated, it gives CASNGGKSGYTF.

This clone came up a few times. This sequence joins TRBV11-2 and TRBJ1-2; 9 bases line up with TRBD1. V dropped 3 bases and J dropped 6; count of bases not matched to a gene: 2. CDR3 size: 13 residues. CDR1 is SGHAT, CDR2 FQNNGV, per germline. The CDR3 nucleotides are TGTGCCAGCAGCTTTACAGGGGGCGATGGCTACACCTTC. Translating it yields CASSFTGGDGYTF.

J is TRBJ1-3 and V is TRBV6-5; 8 bases align to TRBD1. The CDR3 consists of 13 residues. Germline CDR1 is MNHEY and CDR2 is SVGAGI. V gave up 6 bases and J gave up 4 bases; unmatched junction bases: 2. CDR3 residues: CASSGTGGNTIYF. In DNA form, the CDR3 reads TGTGCCAGCAGCGGGACAGGCGGAAACACCATATATTTT.